This paragraph covers one TCR beta chain sequence. Its antigen specificity is not known. It has no much larger one-base neighbor in the sample; base qualities were not kept. The source of the sample is a study of blood T cell repertoires in COVID-19 (TCRdb year 2020). As for the study more broadly: Samples from collaborators originated in the United States, Italy and Spain and spanned both the acute and convalescent phases of COVID-19. The samples were drawn from the first 160 participants of the ongoing ImmuneRACE study and from under 1,500 subjects provided by 6 global collaborators. Subjects who had been exposed to COVID-19, were actively infected with it, or had recovered from it provided the deeply sampled blood TCRbeta repertoires that made up the dataset. Nearly every sample came with metadata listing a de-identified subject ID, COVID-19 status, age in years and sex. Where available, HLA class I and class II types were obtained from metadata supplied by the sample provider rather than from assay-based typing. The repertoires were released in a freely available public database intended as a resource for research on the immune response to SARS-CoV-2. The prospective study material was composed of cDNA or gDNA derived from T cells, B-cell-depleted T cells, or PBMCs.

Enrolling through a virtual design, the prospective study's participants ranged in age from roughly 18 to 89 years and lived across 24 United States geographic areas. In the prospective study, participants were assigned to cohorts based on the clinical history participants reported in a screening survey and a study questionnaire. ImmuneRACE Cohort 3 recovered participants were defined by two consecutive negative NP/OP PCR tests, healthcare professional clearance, or symptom resolution. Each participant in the prospective study had whole blood, serum and a nasopharyngeal or oropharyngeal swab collected by mobile phlebotomists. Over an approximately 2-month period, participants in the prospective study had the option of providing additional blood draws and questionnaires. Before DNA extraction, prospective study blood samples were shipped either frozen or at room temperature. The full study reports these points: The amount of clinical and demographic metadata varied by source and participant and was provided uncurated.

Ends trimmed: V by 5 bases, J by 5 bases; bases unmatched to a gene: 5. CDR1 and CDR2 are drawn from the germline V gene: SGHNT, YENEEA. Its CDR3 holds 13 amino acids, cysteine through phenylalanine. Only the CDR3 part of the read is kept: 39 bases, read in frame from the first base. TCRbeta CDR3 regions were amplified from genomic DNA using the immunoSEQ Assay, a bias-controlled multiplex PCR. The study's processing was this. Within the assay, amplification of reference gene primers was used to estimate how many nucleated cells each sample contained. To quantify the absolute abundance of each unique TCRbeta CDR3 rearrangement, sequence reads were collapsed and filtered. Productive Simpson clonality was computed per sample as the square root of Simpson's diversity index over productive rearrangements. This immuneACCESS table, as held by TCRdb, lists in-frame sequences with V and J called but not all clones. Of the missing ones, under half trace to an unresolved V gene in checked studies; the others have no known cause. That table furnishes V, J and clone size, whereas the DNA furnished D and trimming. Across this sample there are approximately 160,000 clones, with over 65% seen only once. The ten top clones hold approximately 4.4% of the sample.

The V gene is TRBV11-3 and the J gene is TRBJ1-1; 7 of the junction bases match TRBD1. The origin of this receptor is a woman between 50 and 59 years old who had recovered from COVID-19. Sequenced material: PBMCs or T cells enriched from blood (not recorded which). The nucleotide sequence is given as TGTGCCAGCAGCAAGACAGGGCGGACTGAAGCTTTCTTT. Its translation reads: CASSKTGRTEAFF.